The 4 T cell receptor beta chains below were found in one sample sequenced in a study of shared clonotypes between healthy human individuals. Naive CD8 cells were CD45RO-negative, positively selected for CCR7, excluding terminally differentiated effector memory CD45RA+ cells. TCRdb's table, derived via immunoSEQ multiplex PCR, lists solely in-frame clones and lacks some. The sample consists of roughly 570,000 clones, roughly 98% of them appearing once. Sequences were obtained from naive CD8+ T cells sorted from blood. These receptor sequences come from a man under 40 in good health.

Concerning this clone: The same CDR3 arises from other DNA sequences in this sample as well. The V and J genes are TRBV7-6 and TRBJ2-7; possibly TRBD1 or TRBD2 for D (7 bases each). Germline loops: CDR1 SGHVS, CDR2 FNYEAQ. The V gene lost 1 base and the J gene lost 5 bases, with 12 bases spanning the gap. CDR3 length equals 14 residues. DNA for the CDR3: TGTGCCAGCAGCTTAGGGGCAGGGGGGGACGAGCAGTACTTC. Translated, it gives CASSLGAGGDEQYF.

The J gene is TRBJ2-7, the V gene TRBV29-1; D might be TRBD2 (6 bases). Trimming shortened V by 5 bases and J by 5 bases, and 16 bases separated the two germline ends. In germline, CDR1 is SQVTM, CDR2 ANQGSEA. The CDR3 sequence is 13 residues long. CDR3 protein: CSVLIGASDEQYF. For the CDR3, the DNA is TGCAGCGTTCTAATTGGGGCTAGCGACGAGCAGTACTTC.

J is TRBJ2-3 and V is TRBV11-2; no reliable D call. Germline CDR1 SGHAT, CDR2 FQNNGV. Trimming left V 8 bases short and J 1 base short, with 13 bases between. This CDR3 comprises 14 residues. CDR3 bases: TGTGCCAGCCACGGAATGGCGGGCACAGATACGCAGTATTTT. This sequence encodes CASHGMAGTDTQYF.

This clone was recorded a few times. CDR3 in amino acids: CACGPTGELFF. In DNA form, the CDR3 reads TGTGCCTGCGGGCCCACCGGGGAGCTGTTTTTT. The chain employs TRBV25-1 and TRBJ2-2; tentative D call: TRBD2 (5 bases). CDR3 length: 11 residues. Germline values: CDR1 MGHDK, CDR2 SYGVNS. With 11 bases removed from V and 4 bases from J, the gap between germline ends came to 8 bases.